The source of this T cell receptor beta chain is a study of T cell repertoires in cytomegalovirus infection. In the case of this clonotype: Its antigen is as yet unknown.

TCRdb redid the calling of the reads with MiXCR, one entry per CDR3 protein. The sample lists 140,000 to 150,000 distinct CDR3 sequences; roughly 32% were seen once. The germline gives CDR1 SEHNR, CDR2 FQNEAQ (reference sequence). Trimming pared 7 bases from V and 4 bases from J, leaving 8 bases between. The CDR3 contains 12 residues. The V gene is TRBV7-9, the J gene TRBJ2-1; D unresolved. The sample in question was CD8+ T cells from cultured PBMCs, obtained from culture after CMV antigen stimulation. The source is a human donor in good health (CMV status not recorded). Some clones in this sample may be carry-over from other donors' samples. The CDR3 bases are TGTGCCAGCATACGGATATACAATGAGCAGTTCTTC. It codes for CASIRIYNEQFF.